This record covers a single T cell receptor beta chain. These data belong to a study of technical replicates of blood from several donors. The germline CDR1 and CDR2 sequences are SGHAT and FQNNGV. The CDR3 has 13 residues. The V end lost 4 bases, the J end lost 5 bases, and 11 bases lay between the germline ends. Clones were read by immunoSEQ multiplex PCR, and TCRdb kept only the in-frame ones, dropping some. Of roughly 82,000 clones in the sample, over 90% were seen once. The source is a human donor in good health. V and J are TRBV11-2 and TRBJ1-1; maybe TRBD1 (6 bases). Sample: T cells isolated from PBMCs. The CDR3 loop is CASSSVQGTEAFF. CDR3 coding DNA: TGTGCCAGCAGCTCAGTACAGGGAACTGAAGCTTTCTTT.